These 20 T cell receptor beta chains originate from one sample sequenced in a study of shared T cell receptors in the human thymus. The method was immunoSEQ multiplex PCR; TCRdb's version includes in-frame clones alone and lacks a portion of them. Of 500,000 to 850,000 clones in the sample, roughly 86% were seen once. The same specimen was also included in a second study, on human thymus T cells.

The sample was thymocytes. These receptors came from a boy under two years old with a congenital heart defect.

The rearrangement uses TRBV7-2 and TRBJ1-5; D is uncertain. In germline, CDR1 is SGHTA, CDR2 FQGNSA. The CDR3 is 16 residues long. V was pared by 0 bases and J by 6 bases, with 15 bases between. The CDR3 nucleotides are TGTGCCAGCAGCTTAGCGCCGGCAGGAGGAAGTCAGCCCCAGCATTTT. Protein: CASSLAPAGGSQPQHF.

The gene calls are TRBV6-5 and TRBJ2-6, with 8 nucleotides matching TRBD1. Germline V gives CDR1 MNHEY, CDR2 SVGAGI. The trim removed 5 bases at V and 4 bases at J, leaving 4 bases unmatched. This CDR3 contains 15 residues. CDR3 residues: CASSSRGLGANVLTF. The CDR3 DNA follows: TGTGCCAGCAGTAGCAGGGGGCTCGGGGCCAACGTCCTGACTTTC.

The chain couples TRBV5-6 to TRBJ1-3; D is perhaps TRBD1 (5 bases). The CDR3 is 18 residues long. Germline loops: CDR1 SGHDT, CDR2 YYEEEE. V was cut by 3 bases and J by 0 bases, with 19 bases left in between. The CDR3 coding sequence is TGTGCCAGCAGCTCCCCGGGACTGCGGGCTACCTCTGGAAACACCATATATTTT. Translated: CASSSPGLRATSGNTIYF.

Of note for this clone: It is unclear where the CDR3 begins or ends on the DNA, so no DNA is shown, and the CDR3 is as TCRdb lists it. The chain has TRBV5-1 and TRBJ2-7; the table's D call TRBD1 went unverified against the DNA. Germline CDR1 reads SGHRS; CDR2 reads YFSETQ. The CDR3 is 16 amino acids long, termini counted. Here the CDR3 reads CASSSSKQGTSHEQYF.

This clone was detected only once. The rearrangement links TRBV5-5 to TRBJ1-5, with 7 positions matching TRBD1. Losses at the gene ends were 2 bases for V and 11 bases for J; bases not matched to a gene: 10. This CDR3 has 14 amino acids. Per germline, CDR1 SGHKS and CDR2 YYEKEE (reference sequence). The DNA for the CDR3 is TGTGCCAGCAGCTTCGGTTCTGGCAGGGGGGCCCAGCATTTT. Translated: CASSFGSGRGAQHF.

The V gene is TRBV19, the J gene TRBJ2-1, with TRBD1 matching over 8 bases. The germline V gene encodes CDR1 LNHDA and CDR2 SQIVND (reference sequence). The junction had 5 bases not matched to a gene; V was cut back by 5 bases and J by 14 bases. The CDR3 is 11 amino acids. For the CDR3, the DNA is TGTGCCAGTAGTGCCAGGGGGCAGGAGTTCTTC. Residues: CASSARGQEFF.

The rearrangement joins TRBV28 to TRBJ2-5; 8 bases match TRBD2. The junction had 8 bases not matched to a gene; V was cut back by 3 bases and J by 5 bases. This CDR3 spans 15 amino acids. Germline V gives CDR1 MDHEN, CDR2 SYDVKM. Here the CDR3 reads CASSFLRGVVETQYF. DNA for the CDR3: TGTGCCAGCAGTTTTCTGCGGGGGGTCGTGGAGACCCAGTACTTC.

This clone was found once. This chain links TRBV7-9 with TRBJ2-3; TRBD2 matches 8 bases. Germline assignment: CDR1 SEHNR and CDR2 FQNEAQ (reference sequence). With V trimmed by 7 bases and J by 0 bases, 3 bases remained unmatched. This CDR3 spans 14 amino acids. CDR3 region: CASTASGSTDTQYF. In DNA form, the CDR3 reads TGTGCCAGCACGGCTAGCGGGAGCACAGATACGCAGTATTTT.

This clone was observed a single time. This chain links TRBV4-2 with TRBJ2-7; no clear D. Trimming took off 0 bases at V and 6 bases at J, with 18 bases between the two ends. Germline V lookup: CDR1 LGHNA, CDR2 YNFKEQ. This CDR3 is built from 16 residues. The CDR3 region is CASSQESDLSTCEQYF. CDR3 DNA sequence: TGTGCCAGCAGCCAAGAATCCGACTTATCCACCTGCGAGCAGTACTTC.

The chain joins TRBV5-1 to TRBJ2-2, with D hard to call. The germline V gene has CDR1 SGHRS and CDR2 YFSETQ. The germline V and J ends were trimmed by 2 bases and 4 bases, with 15 bases remaining between them. CDR3 length equals 16 residues. CDR3 nucleotide sequence: TGCGCCAGCAGCTTCTCGTCACTATCTCCCACCGGGGAGCTGTTTTTT. The encoded protein is CASSFSSLSPTGELFF.

The genes are TRBV25-1 and TRBJ2-3; TRBD2 aligns across 7 bases. Trimming took 1 base from V and 14 from J; bases not matched to a gene: 9. From germline, CDR1 is MGHDK and CDR2 SYGVNS. The CDR3 is made up of 13 amino acids. This CDR3 reads CASSELELARVYF. The CDR3 coding sequence is TGTGCCAGCAGTGAATTGGAACTAGCGCGGGTGTATTTT.

The genes are TRBV4-3 and TRBJ2-7; 7 bases map to TRBD2. This CDR3 has 16 residues. The J segment lost 9 bases and the V segment lost 1 base, leaving 15 bases of the junction unmatched. Germline lookup yields CDR1 LGHNA and CDR2 YSLEER. CDR3 sequence reads: CASSQALTGSGMVQYF. The DNA of the CDR3 is TGCGCCAGCAGCCAAGCCCTCACGGGGAGCGGGATGGTGCAGTACTTC.

The chain couples TRBV7-3 to TRBJ1-2, with 7 bases that match TRBD1. This CDR3 is 14 amino acids long. Germline loops: CDR1 SGHTA, CDR2 FQGTGA. V shed 5 bases and J 7 bases; nucleotides not matched to a gene: 10. CDR3 in amino acids: CASSAGTGDRGYTF. In DNA, the CDR3 is TGTGCCAGCAGCGCCGGAACAGGGGACCGTGGCTACACCTTC.

V gene TRBV5-8 combines with J gene TRBJ2-7; 8 positions match TRBD1. The J segment lost 0 bases and the V segment lost 1 base, leaving 9 bases of the junction unmatched. The CDR3 length is 17 residues. Germline CDR1 SGHTS, CDR2 YDEGEE. The CDR3 coding sequence is TGTGCCAGCAGCTTGCTTTGGCGGGACAGGTACTCCTACGAGCAGTACTTC. Translated, it gives CASSLLWRDRYSYEQYF.

For the CDR3, the DNA is TGTGCCAGCAGTGAAAGTTGGGCTAGCGGGGGGGCTTATTTGAATGAGCAGTTCTTC. It translates to CASSESWASGGAYLNEQFF. J is TRBJ2-1 and V is TRBV2; 12 bases map to TRBD2. Unmatched junction bases numbered 15, after V lost 2 bases and J lost 7 bases. The CDR3 is made up of 19 amino acids. From germline, CDR1 is SNHLY and CDR2 FYNNEI.

CDR3 in amino acids: CASSYFRGPRYNEQFF. In DNA form, the CDR3 reads TGTGCCAGCAGTTACTTCAGGGGCCCTAGATACAATGAGCAGTTCTTC. This chain uses TRBV6-5 with TRBJ2-1; tentatively, D is TRBD1 (6 bases). Between the trimmed V and J ends, which lost 1 base and 4 bases, there was a span of 14 bases. Germline CDR1 and CDR2: MNHEY and SVGAGI. The CDR3 extends over 16 amino acids.

The rearrangement uses TRBV19 and TRBJ2-1, with D tentatively TRBD1 (5 bases). Deletions cut 1 base from V and 4 bases from J, with 11 bases between. Germline V lookup: CDR1 LNHDA, CDR2 SQIVND (reference sequence). CDR3 size: 15 residues. DNA of the CDR3: TGTGCCAGTAGTATAGTCCAGGGTTCGTACAATGAGCAGTTCTTC. Its protein is CASSIVQGSYNEQFF.

The chain employs TRBV5-5 and TRBJ2-3; 10 bases agree with TRBD2. This CDR3 is built from 19 residues. The trim removed 1 base at V and 2 bases at J, leaving 13 bases unmatched. The germline gives CDR1 SGHKS, CDR2 YYEKEE (reference sequence). The CDR3 protein is CASSLIRSSGRTFTDTQYF. DNA of the CDR3: TGTGCCAGCAGCTTGATTCGGAGTAGCGGGAGGACCTTCACAGATACGCAGTATTTT.

This chain joins TRBV7-8 and TRBJ2-3; D possibly corresponds to TRBD2 (6 bases). CDR3 length equals 15 residues. V lost 1 base, J lost 3 bases, and 11 bases lay in between. Germline CDR1 is SGHVS and CDR2 is FQNEAQ. CDR3 in DNA: TGTGCCAGCAGCTTAGTTGTAGCGGAAACAGATACGCAGTATTTT. Protein product: CASSLVVAETDTQYF.

This chain joins TRBV9 and TRBJ2-1; 9 bases map to TRBD2. J lost 6 bases, V lost 4 bases, and 11 bases had no gene match. This CDR3 is 16 amino acids long. The germline V gene encodes CDR1 SGDLS and CDR2 YYNGEE. The CDR3 DNA reads TGTGCCAGCAGCCCCTGGGGTAGCGGGAGTATCAATGAGCAGTTCTTC. Its translation is CASSPWGSGSINEQFF.